This T cell receptor (beta chain) derives from a study of identical twins. CDR3 length: 16 amino acids. The germline CDR1 and CDR2 sequences are SGDLS and YYNGEE. Trimming took 3 bases from V and 4 from J, leaving 18 bases between them. Template switching added a universal primer site; cDNA carried unique molecular identifiers. TCRdb ran MiXCR on the 5' RACE reads and lists one entry per CDR3 protein. This table has some 500,000 distinct CDR3 sequences, more than 9% appearing once. The sample holds a few counts of this clonotype. The sample was also linked to a second study, of yellow fever vaccine responses in identical twins.

The chain combines TRBV9 with TRBJ2-3; a weak D match, TRBD2 (7 bases). The material sequenced was PBMCs. The clonotype originates from a woman under 30 in good health. The CDR3 loop reads CASSAHPEGGADTQYF. The CDR3 DNA reads TGTGCCAGCAGCGCCCACCCTGAAGGGGGGGCAGATACGCAGTATTTT.